The clone carrying this T cell receptor beta chain was observed a handful of times. Its specificity is unknown. This sample was taken from a study of identical twins. Study-wide results and caveats: Twins' excess sharing was less marked for out-of-frame beta sequences.

TCRdb re-derived calls from the 5' RACE reads in MiXCR, one entry per CDR3 protein. There are some 1,700,000 distinct CDR3 sequences in the sample; less than 40% occur only once, and 0.25% to 0.3% lies in the top ten. Healthy Caucasians were all of the donors. V was pared by 6 bases and J by 4 bases, with 7 bases between. This CDR3 is built from 12 residues. Per germline, CDR1 MNHEY and CDR2 SVGEGT. The gene calls are TRBV6-2 or TRBV6-3 and TRBJ1-5; maybe TRBD1 (5 bases). The receptor was derived from a newborn girl in good health. Material for sequencing was cord blood. The CDR3 coding sequence is TGTGCCAGCAGGCCAGGGAATCAGCCCCAGCATTTT. This gives the protein CASRPGNQPQHF.